The 17 T cell receptor beta chains in this list originate from one sample, sequenced in a study of blood T cell repertoires in COVID-19 (dated by TCRdb to the early 2020s). Libraries were constructed by the immunoSEQ multiplex PCR assay. What TCRdb holds here is the immuneACCESS table cut down to in-frame rearrangements. Part of the clones is not present; checked against another copy, under half of the missing clones reflect an unresolved V gene, and the others are unexplained. This sample lists some 80,000 clones; around 78% were detected once. The ten biggest clones cover about a third of the sample. Sequencing input: peripheral blood. The source is a man aged 60 to 69 with COVID-19, enrolled during active disease.

This chain connects TRBV11-3 to TRBJ2-1; a possible D gene is TRBD2 (5 bases). In germline, CDR1 is SGHNT, CDR2 YENEEA. The CDR3 is 14 residues long. Trimming shortened V by 5 bases and J by 1 base, and 9 bases separated the two germline ends. DNA for the CDR3: TGTGCCAGCAGCCAGGAGGTTTCCTACAATGAGCAGTTCTTC. Encoded protein: CASSQEVSYNEQFF.

As DNA, the CDR3 is TGTGCCAGCAGTCGCCAGGGGCCTGGGGCCAACGTCCTGACTTTC. This encodes CASSRQGPGANVLTF. The chain is built from TRBV6-5 and TRBJ2-6, with a possible D match to TRBD1 (6 bases). Germline-derived CDR1 and CDR2 are MNHEY and SVGAGI. V dropped 5 bases and J dropped 2 bases, with 10 bases sitting between them. The CDR3 is 15 residues long.

In DNA, the CDR3 is TGCGCCAGCAGCTTGGCGGGACTAGCGGGCGAGCAGTACTTC. As protein: CASSLAGLAGEQYF. The chain recombines TRBV5-1 with TRBJ2-7; 12 bases agree with TRBD2. Germline CDR1 and CDR2: SGHRS and YFSETQ. The CDR3 length is 14 residues. J was trimmed by 6 bases and V by 0 bases; bases with no gene match: 1. Using reference TRBV5-1 and TRBJ2-7 for the parts outside the CDR3, the full variable domain is KAGVTQTPRYLIKTRGQQVTLSCSPISGHRSVSWYQQTPGQGLQFLFEYFSETQRNKGNFPGRFSGRQFSNSRSEMNVSTLELGDSALYLCASSLAGLAGEQYFGPGTRLTVT.

The chain combines TRBV19 with TRBJ1-1, with no clear D. The germline V gene has CDR1 LNHDA and CDR2 SQIVND (reference sequence). The CDR3 extends over 13 amino acids. V was clipped by 11 bases and J by 4 bases, with 17 bases between them. The chain's CDR3 is CAVIVGRATEAFF. The CDR3 DNA reads TGTGCCGTCATAGTCGGGCGGGCCACTGAAGCTTTCTTT. The complete variable domain, with remaining parts taken from reference TRBV19 and TRBJ1-1, reads DGGITQSPKYLFRKEGQNVTLSCEQNLNHDAMYWYRQDPGQGLRLIYYSQIVNDFQKGDIAEGYSVSREKKESFPLTVTSAQKNPTAFYLCAVIVGRATEAFFGQGTRLTVV.

This clone was seen just once. This chain connects TRBV4-1 to TRBJ2-3; TRBD2 aligns across 10 bases. The germline gives CDR1 MGHRA, CDR2 YSYEKL. This CDR3 contains 14 residues. Trimming removed 8 bases from V and 0 bases from J; junction bases left unmatched: 2. The CDR3: CASALAGSTDTQYF. CDR3 bases: TGCGCCAGCGCACTAGCGGGGAGCACAGATACGCAGTATTTT.

This rearrangement joins TRBV6-5 to TRBJ1-4; TRBD1 agrees at 7 bases. CDR1 and CDR2 (germline): MNHEY, SVGAGI. This CDR3 spans 14 amino acids. The V segment lost 5 bases and the J segment 5 bases; nucleotides outside the gene matches: 5. CDR3 in DNA: TGTGCCAGCAGTCGACAGGGTGGCAATGAAAAACTGTTTTTT. Its translation: CASSRQGGNEKLFF.

This clone showed up just a few times. This rearrangement joins TRBV19 to TRBJ1-5, with 8 bases aligning to TRBD1. Germline V lookup: CDR1 LNHDA, CDR2 SQIVND (reference sequence). CDR3 length equals 15 residues. With V trimmed by 6 bases and J by 3 bases, 7 bases remained unmatched. The CDR3 nucleotides read TGTGCCAGTAGGCCGGGACAGGTCCACAATCAGCCCCAGCATTTT. Translation gives CASRPGQVHNQPQHF.

The CDR3 DNA reads as TGTGCCAGCAGCCCATCCGGGGGGAATCAGCCCCAGCATTTT. Amino acids: CASSPSGGNQPQHF. The chain recombines TRBV9 with TRBJ1-5, with D tentatively TRBD1 (5 bases). Germline V gene data show CDR1 as SGDLS and CDR2 as YYNGEE. CDR3 length: 14 amino acids. V was pared by 4 bases and J by 4 bases, with 12 bases between.

Note on this clone: Other nucleotide sequences in the sample specify the same CDR3. The rearrangement links TRBV5-1 to TRBJ1-1; D is perhaps TRBD1 (6 bases). The CDR3 extends over 14 amino acids. The germline CDR1 and CDR2 sequences are SGHRS and YFSETQ. V lost 3 bases and J 1 base, leaving 10 bases between the germline ends. The CDR3 protein is CASSSGQPNTEAFF. In DNA, the CDR3 is TGCGCCAGCAGCTCAGGACAGCCGAACACTGAAGCTTTCTTT.

The chain has TRBV11-3 and TRBJ2-7; 8 bases are shared with TRBD1. V gave up 2 bases and J gave up 4 bases; unmatched junction bases: 4. The germline CDR1 and CDR2 sequences are SGHNT and YENEEA. The CDR3 is made up of 14 amino acids. CDR3 sequence (DNA): TGTGCCAGCAGCTTAACAGGGGGGTCGTACGAGCAGTACTTC. This gives the protein CASSLTGGSYEQYF.

The gene calls are TRBV25-1 and TRBJ2-7; D is possibly TRBD2 (6 bases). There are 14 residues in the CDR3. From germline, CDR1 is MGHDK and CDR2 SYGVNS. Trimming took off 3 bases at V and 7 bases at J, with 16 bases between the two ends. The CDR3 sequence is CASSEGGTLLEQYF. The CDR3 coding sequence is TGTGCCAGCAGTGAGGGCGGGACTCTTCTAGAGCAGTACTTC.

This clone was seen just once. The V gene is TRBV6-2 or TRBV6-3, the J gene TRBJ1-1, with D unresolved. This CDR3 comprises 13 residues. V lost 3 bases and J lost 6, with 11 bases in between. CDR1 and CDR2 (germline): MNHEY, SVGEGT. CDR3 sequence reads: CASSYKRTAEAFF. CDR3 nucleotides: TGTGCCAGCAGTTATAAGCGGACGGCTGAAGCTTTCTTT.

CDR3 bases: TGTGCCAGTGGCAGGGAGACCCAGTACTTC. The encoded protein is CASGRETQYF. This chain connects TRBV19 to TRBJ2-5; D call uncertain. Trimming pared 8 bases from V and 5 bases from J, leaving 6 bases between. The CDR3 is 10 residues long. Germline lookup yields CDR1 LNHDA and CDR2 SQIVND (reference sequence). Using reference TRBV19 and TRBJ2-5 for the parts outside the CDR3, the full variable domain is DGGITQSPKYLFRKEGQNVTLSCEQNLNHDAMYWYRQDPGQGLRLIYYSQIVNDFQKGDIAEGYSVSREKKESFPLTVTSAQKNPTAFYLCASGRETQYFGPGTRLLVL.

This clone came up once. The V call is TRBV6-5, the J call TRBJ2-2; D is unresolved. V dropped 6 bases and J dropped 0 bases, with 11 bases sitting between them. Germline V gene lookup returns CDR1 MNHEY and CDR2 SVGAGI. This CDR3 has 15 amino acids. CDR3 bases: TGTGCCAGCAGGAGGTCGCAGACGAACACCGGGGAGCTGTTTTTT. It specifies CASRRSQTNTGELFF.

V gene TRBV20-1 combines with J gene TRBJ2-5; TRBD2 might be the D (6 bases). V was trimmed by 3 bases and J by 4 bases, leaving 15 bases between them. This CDR3 is 14 amino acids long. The germline V gene encodes CDR1 DFQATT and CDR2 SNEGSKA (reference sequence). The CDR3, as DNA: TGCAGTGCTAGTGCAGGGAGGTTGTTAGAGACCCAGTACTTC. It specifies CSASAGRLLETQYF.

The V gene is TRBV2, the J gene TRBJ1-1; D perhaps matches TRBD1 (5 bases). Germline V lookup: CDR1 SNHLY, CDR2 FYNNEI. This CDR3 spans 18 amino acids. The ends were cut back, 4 bases at V and 0 bases at J, with 21 bases in the middle. The CDR3 DNA is TGTGCCAGCAGTGTCGATCAGGATGGGGGGGATATGAACACTGAAGCTTTCTTT. Its protein product is CASSVDQDGGDMNTEAFF.

This clone was counted only a few times. The chain carries TRBV19 and TRBJ2-7; 9 positions agree with TRBD1. V was clipped by 0 bases and J by 3 bases; unmatched bases: 3. This CDR3 has 15 amino acids. Germline values: CDR1 LNHDA, CDR2 SQIVND (reference sequence). The CDR3 region has the DNA TGTGCCAGTAGTATAGAAGGGACAGGGATCTACGAGCAGTACTTC. Its protein is CASSIEGTGIYEQYF.